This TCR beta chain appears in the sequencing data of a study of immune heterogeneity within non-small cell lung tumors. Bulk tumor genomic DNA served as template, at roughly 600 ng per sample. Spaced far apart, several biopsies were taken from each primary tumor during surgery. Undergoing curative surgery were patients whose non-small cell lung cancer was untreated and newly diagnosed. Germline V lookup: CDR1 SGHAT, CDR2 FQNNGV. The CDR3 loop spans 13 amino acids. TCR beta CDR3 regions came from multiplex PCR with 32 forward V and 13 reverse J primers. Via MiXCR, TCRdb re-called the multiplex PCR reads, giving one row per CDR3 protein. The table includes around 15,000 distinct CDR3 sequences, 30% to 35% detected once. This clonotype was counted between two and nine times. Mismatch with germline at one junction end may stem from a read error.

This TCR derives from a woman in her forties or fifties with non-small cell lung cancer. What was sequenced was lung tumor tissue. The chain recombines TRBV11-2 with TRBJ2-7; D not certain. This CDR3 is CTSSLGLNDEQYF. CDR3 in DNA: TGTACCAGCAGCTTAGGCCTCAACGACGAGCAGTACTTC.